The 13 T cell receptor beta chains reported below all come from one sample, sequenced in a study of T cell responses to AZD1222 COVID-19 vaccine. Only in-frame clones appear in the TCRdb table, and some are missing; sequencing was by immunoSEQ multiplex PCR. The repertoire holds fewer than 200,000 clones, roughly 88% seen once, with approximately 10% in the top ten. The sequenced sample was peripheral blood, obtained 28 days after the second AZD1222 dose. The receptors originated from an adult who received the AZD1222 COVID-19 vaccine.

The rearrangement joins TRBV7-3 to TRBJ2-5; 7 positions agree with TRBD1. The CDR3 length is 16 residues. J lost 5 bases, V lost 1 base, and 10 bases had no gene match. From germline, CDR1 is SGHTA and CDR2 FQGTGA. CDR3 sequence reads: CASSLKSTGSRETQYF. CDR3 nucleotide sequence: TGTGCCAGCAGCTTAAAATCGACAGGGTCGAGGGAGACCCAGTACTTC.

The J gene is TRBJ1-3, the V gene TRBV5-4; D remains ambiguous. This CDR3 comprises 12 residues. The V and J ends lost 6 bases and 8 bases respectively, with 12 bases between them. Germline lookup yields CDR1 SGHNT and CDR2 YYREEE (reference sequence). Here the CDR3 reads CASTLPGDTIYF. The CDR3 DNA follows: TGTGCCAGCACGCTCCCAGGTGACACCATATATTTT.

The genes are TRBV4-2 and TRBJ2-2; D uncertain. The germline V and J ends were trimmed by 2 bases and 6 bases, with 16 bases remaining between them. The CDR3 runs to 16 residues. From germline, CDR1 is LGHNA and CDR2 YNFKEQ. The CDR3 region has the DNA TGTGCCAGCAGCCAAATTACCGGAGCCGGCGCCGGGGAGCTGTTTTTT. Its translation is CASSQITGAGAGELFF.

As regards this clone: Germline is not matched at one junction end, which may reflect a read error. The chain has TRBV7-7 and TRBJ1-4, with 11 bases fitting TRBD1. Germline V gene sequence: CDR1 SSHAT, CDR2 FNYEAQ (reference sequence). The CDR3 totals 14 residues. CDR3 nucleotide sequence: TGTGCTAGCAGGGTGGGACAGGGGGGTGAAAAACTGTTTTTT. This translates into CASRVGQGGEKLFF.

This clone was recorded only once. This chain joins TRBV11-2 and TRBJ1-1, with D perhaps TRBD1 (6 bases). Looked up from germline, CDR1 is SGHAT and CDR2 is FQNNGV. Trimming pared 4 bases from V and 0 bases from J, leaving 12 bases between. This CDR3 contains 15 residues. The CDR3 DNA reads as TGTGCCAGCAGCTATGGACAGAGAATGAACACTGAAGCTTTCTTT. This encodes CASSYGQRMNTEAFF.

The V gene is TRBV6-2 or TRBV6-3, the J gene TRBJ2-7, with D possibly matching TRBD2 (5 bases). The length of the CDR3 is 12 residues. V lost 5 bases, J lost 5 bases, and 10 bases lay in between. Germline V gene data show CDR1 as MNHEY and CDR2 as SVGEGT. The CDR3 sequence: CASSKATNEQYF. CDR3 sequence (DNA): TGTGCCAGCAGTAAAGCGACTAACGAGCAGTACTTC.

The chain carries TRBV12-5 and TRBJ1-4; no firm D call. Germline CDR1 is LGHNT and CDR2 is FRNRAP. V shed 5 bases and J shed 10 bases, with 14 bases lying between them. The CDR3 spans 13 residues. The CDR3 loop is CASGHPVGGKLFF. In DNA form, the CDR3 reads TGTGCTAGTGGTCATCCGGTGGGAGGAAAACTGTTTTTT.

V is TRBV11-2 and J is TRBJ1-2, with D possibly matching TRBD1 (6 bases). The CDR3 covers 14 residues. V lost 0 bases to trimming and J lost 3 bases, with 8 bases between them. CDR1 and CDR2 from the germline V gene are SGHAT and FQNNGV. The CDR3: CASSLDRTDYGYTF. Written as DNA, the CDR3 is TGTGCCAGCAGCTTAGATCGGACAGACTATGGCTACACCTTC.

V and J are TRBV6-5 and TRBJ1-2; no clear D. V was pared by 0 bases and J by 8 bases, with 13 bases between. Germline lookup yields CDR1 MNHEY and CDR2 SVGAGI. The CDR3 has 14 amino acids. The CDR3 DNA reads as TGTGCCAGCAGTTACTCCTCGGCAGAGGGCGGCTACACCTTC. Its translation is CASSYSSAEGGYTF.

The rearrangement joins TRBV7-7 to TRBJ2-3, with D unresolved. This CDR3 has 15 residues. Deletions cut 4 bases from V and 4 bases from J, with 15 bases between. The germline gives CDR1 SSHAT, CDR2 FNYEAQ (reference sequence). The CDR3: CASSSTRSAADTQYF. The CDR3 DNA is TGTGCCAGCAGCTCTACCCGCTCCGCGGCAGATACGCAGTATTTT.

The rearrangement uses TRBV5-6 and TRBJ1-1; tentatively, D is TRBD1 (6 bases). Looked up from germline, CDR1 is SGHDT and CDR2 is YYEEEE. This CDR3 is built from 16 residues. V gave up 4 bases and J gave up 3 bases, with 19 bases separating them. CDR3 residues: CASSPETGGTYTEAFF. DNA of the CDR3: TGTGCCAGCAGCCCAGAGACAGGAGGGACTTACACTGAAGCTTTCTTT.

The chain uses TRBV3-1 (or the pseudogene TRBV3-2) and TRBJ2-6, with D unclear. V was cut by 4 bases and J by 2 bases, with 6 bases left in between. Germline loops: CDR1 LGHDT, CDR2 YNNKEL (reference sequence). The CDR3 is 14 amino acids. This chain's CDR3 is CASSLSTGANVLTF. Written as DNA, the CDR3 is TGTGCCAGCAGCCTTTCCACTGGGGCCAACGTCCTGACTTTC.

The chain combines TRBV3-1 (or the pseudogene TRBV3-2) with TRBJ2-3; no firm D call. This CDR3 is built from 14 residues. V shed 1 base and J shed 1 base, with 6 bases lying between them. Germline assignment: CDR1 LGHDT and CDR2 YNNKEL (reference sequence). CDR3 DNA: TGTGCCAGCAGCCAAGGACCCGGCACAGATACGCAGTATTTT. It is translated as CASSQGPGTDTQYF.